Presented here are 8 T cell receptor beta chains from one specimen sequenced in a study of early T cells in non-severe SARS-CoV-2 infection. One entry per CDR3 protein, called by TCRdb with MiXCR from the 5' RACE reads. The table shows fewer than 100,000 distinct CDR3 sequences, with 13% occurring only once. The material sequenced was whole blood. These receptors originate from an adult who was a healthcare worker with PCR-confirmed SARS-CoV-2 infection or an uninfected control (not recorded which).

This chain connects TRBV18 to TRBJ1-2; TRBD1 agrees at 7 bases. In germline, CDR1 is KGHSH, CDR2 LQKENI. The trim removed 6 bases at V and 6 bases at J, leaving 10 bases unmatched. The CDR3 covers 14 residues. In nucleotides, the CDR3 is TGTGCCAGCTCGGAAGGGGGCAAAGCTCATGGCTACACCTTC. Translation gives CASSEGGKAHGYTF.

At least ten counts were recorded for this clonotype. CDR3 sequence: CASTQHSAGANVLTF. The CDR3 DNA reads as TGTGCCAGCACACAACACTCCGCGGGGGCCAACGTCCTGACTTTC. V is TRBV28 and J is TRBJ2-6; D is unclear. CDR3 length: 15 residues. The ends were cut back, 7 bases at V and 4 bases at J, with 14 bases in the middle. Germline values: CDR1 MDHEN, CDR2 SYDVKM.

The CDR3 loop reads CASSSPRRMNTEAFF. The DNA of the CDR3 is TGTGCCAGCAGTTCACCGCGCCGGATGAACACTGAAGCTTTCTTT. V gene TRBV28 combines with J gene TRBJ1-1; D uncertain. Per the germline V gene, CDR1 is MDHEN and CDR2 is SYDVKM. V was trimmed by 4 bases and J by 0 bases, leaving 12 bases between them. There are 15 residues in the CDR3. The variable domain in full, completed from reference TRBV28 and TRBJ1-1, reads DVKVTQSSRYLVKRTGEKVFLECVQDMDHENMFWYRQDPGLGLRLIYFSYDVKMKEKGDIPEGYSVSREKKERFSLILESASTNQTSMYLCASSSPRRMNTEAFFGQGTRLTVV.

The V call is TRBV4-1, the J call TRBJ1-4; no clear D gene. Germline V lookup: CDR1 MGHRA, CDR2 YSYEKL. This CDR3 comprises 17 residues. V lost 0 bases, J lost 4 bases, and 15 bases lay in between. The CDR3 sequence is CASSQDLRSSHNEKLFF. In nucleotides, the CDR3 is TGCGCCAGCAGCCAAGATCTTAGGAGCAGTCATAATGAAAAACTGTTTTTT.

This clonotype occurred many times. The rearrangement uses TRBV6-1 and TRBJ2-2; D not certain. V lost 1 base and J lost 2, with 8 bases in between. CDR1 is MNHNS and CDR2 is SASEGT in the germline V gene. This CDR3 spans 15 amino acids. CDR3 protein: CASSEGWINTGELFF. The DNA of the CDR3 is TGTGCCAGCAGTGAAGGTTGGATAAACACCGGGGAGCTGTTTTTT.

J is TRBJ1-1 and V is TRBV10-1; no clear D gene. The V end lost 3 bases, the J end lost 4 bases, and 12 bases lay between the germline ends. The CDR3 sequence is 14 residues long. Germline CDR1 and CDR2: WNHNN and SYGVQD (reference sequence). CDR3: CASSDPGTGTEAFF. The CDR3 DNA follows: TGCGCCAGCAGTGATCCGGGAACGGGCACTGAAGCTTTCTTT.

The chain is built from TRBV5-1 and TRBJ2-5; the D gene is possibly TRBD2 (6 bases). The CDR3 has 15 residues. The V gene lost 0 bases and the J gene lost 4 bases, with 13 bases spanning the gap. CDR1 SGHRS and CDR2 YFSETQ come from the germline V gene. CDR3 in DNA: TGCGCCAGCAGCTTGGCCCTAGCGATCGGAGAGACCCAGTACTTC. Encoded protein: CASSLALAIGETQYF.

This clonotype showed up just a few times. This chain uses TRBV7-2 with TRBJ2-7; 8 bases match TRBD1. This CDR3 region has 20 residues. Germline CDR1 reads SGHTA; CDR2 reads FQGNSA. With V trimmed by 1 base and J by 2 bases, 19 bases remained unmatched. This CDR3 is CASSLGTGTLHPPHTYEQYF. The CDR3, as DNA: TGTGCCAGCAGCTTAGGGACAGGGACTTTACATCCTCCGCACACCTACGAGCAGTACTTC.